Presented here are 24 T cell receptor beta chains from one specimen sequenced in a study of tumor-infiltrating lymphocytes in primary liver carcinoma. Unsorted whole blood supplied the RNA, and germline DNA was extracted too. TCR beta cDNA was made from 450 to 500 ng total RNA with a constant-region primer. For TCR beta, libraries were produced by three nested multiplex PCR rounds using slightly modified ARM-PCR. Rounds one and two of PCR, each of 10 cycles, were primed with TRBV1-TRBV30 forward primers and a C-beta reverse primer. TCRdb redid the calling of the multiplex PCR reads with MiXCR, one entry per CDR3 protein. The table has just over 300,000 distinct CDR3 sequences, about 50% seen once. The sample was peripheral blood. These receptors were obtained from a woman in her twenties or thirties with primary liver carcinoma and hepatitis B virus infection.

With respect to this clonotype: A read error may explain this, as a much larger clone is one base away. The J gene is TRBJ2-7, the V gene TRBV4-2, with 7 positions matching TRBD2. The CDR3 sequence is 18 residues long. CDR1 is LGHNA and CDR2 is YNFKEQ in the germline V gene. CDR3 amino acids: CATSQVHSTAGDSYEQYF. The CDR3 DNA reads as TGTGCCACCAGCCAAGTTCACAGTACGGCGGGAGACTCCTACGAGCAGTACTTC.

A word on this clonotype: A clone one base away is much larger, so this may be a read error. The chain has TRBV7-8 and TRBJ2-1, with D unresolved. Germline CDR1 is SGHVS and CDR2 is FQNEAQ. Between the trimmed V and J ends, which lost 5 bases and 0 bases, there was a span of 11 bases. CDR3 length: 15 residues. Here the CDR3 DNA reads TGTGCCAGCAGCGCATACTACAGCTCCTACAATGAGCAGTTCTTC. Protein sequence: CASSAYYSSYNEQFF.

Regarding this clonotype: A read error may produce the germline difference seen at one junction end. The chain couples TRBV6-2 or TRBV6-3 to TRBJ2-2; TRBD2 aligns across 8 bases. The CDR3 spans 15 residues. Germline lookup yields CDR1 MNHEY and CDR2 SVGEGT. The CDR3 nucleotides are TGTGTCAGCAGCGCCGGCGGGAGGCCCACCGGGGAGCTGTTTTTT. Protein: CVSSAGGRPTGELFF.

This clonotype has at least ten counts. This chain links TRBV6-2 or TRBV6-3 with TRBJ2-3; 14 nucleotides agree with TRBD2. The junction had 7 bases not matched to a gene; V was cut back by 5 bases and J by 3 bases. In germline, CDR1 is MNHEY, CDR2 SVGEGT. This CDR3 has 17 amino acids. CDR3 in amino acids: CASSSLRTSGRTDTQYF. The DNA for the CDR3 is TGTGCCAGCAGTAGCCTGAGGACTAGCGGGAGGACAGATACGCAGTATTTT.

This clonotype has a count of ten or more. This chain uses TRBV12-3 or TRBV12-4 with TRBJ1-5; 7 bases line up with TRBD1. The trim removed 3 bases at V and 6 bases at J, leaving 8 bases unmatched. The CDR3 length is 15 residues. The CDR3: CASSFARGSGQPQHF. In nucleotides, the CDR3 is TGTGCCAGCAGTTTTGCCAGGGGGAGCGGTCAGCCCCAGCATTTT.

This clonotype was detected many times. This chain links TRBV11-2 with TRBJ1-1; D perhaps matches TRBD1 (5 bases). V was clipped by 1 base and J by 3 bases, with 12 bases between them. CDR3 length equals 15 residues. The germline gives CDR1 SGHAT, CDR2 FQNNGV. The CDR3 reads CASSLVLAGYTEAFF. CDR3 bases: TGTGCCAGCAGCTTAGTGCTTGCAGGGTACACTGAAGCTTTCTTT.

The chain combines TRBV29-1 with TRBJ2-7; TRBD1 matches at 11 bases. Germline V gives CDR1 SQVTM, CDR2 ANQGSEA. V dropped 6 bases and J dropped 1; count of bases not matched to a gene: 8. The CDR3 totals 15 residues. CDR3 sequence: CSVERDRGVSYEQYF. The DNA for the CDR3 is TGCAGCGTCGAGAGGGACAGGGGGGTATCCTACGAGCAGTACTTC.

CDR3 residues: CASSHDSREANTEAFF. The CDR3 DNA sequence: TGCGCCAGCAGCCACGACTCTCGGGAGGCGAACACTGAAGCTTTCTTT. The chain is built from TRBV4-1 and TRBJ1-1; D unclear. From germline, CDR1 is MGHRA and CDR2 YSYEKL. V dropped 3 bases and J dropped 1 base, with 15 bases sitting between them. There are 16 residues in the CDR3.

This clonotype was detected a few times. The chain combines TRBV29-1 with TRBJ2-1; perhaps TRBD1 as D (6 bases). Germline V gene lookup returns CDR1 SQVTM and CDR2 ANQGSEA. This CDR3 region has 12 residues. V lost 8 bases, J lost 8 bases, and 16 bases lay in between. For the CDR3, the DNA is TGCAGCATTAGACAGGCTCCCCATGAGCAGTTCTTC. Its protein is CSIRQAPHEQFF.

As for this clonotype: One base away lies a much larger clone, so this may be a sequencing read error. The chain combines TRBV6-2 or TRBV6-3 with TRBJ2-1; D unresolved. The germline V gene encodes CDR1 MNHEY and CDR2 SVGEGT. The CDR3 consists of 15 residues. Trimming took off 6 bases at V and 7 bases at J, with 19 bases between the two ends. CDR3 DNA sequence: TGTGCCAGCAGCAAAAACGCGGTTTGGGCGAATGAGCAGTTCTTC. Translation: CASSKNAVWANEQFF.

The chain recombines TRBV6-5 with TRBJ2-1; possibly TRBD2 for D (7 bases). The CDR3 runs to 17 residues. CDR1 is MNHEY and CDR2 is SVGAGI in the germline V gene. V dropped 7 bases and J dropped 8 bases, with 27 bases sitting between them. CDR3 in DNA: TGTGCCAGCAATCCCACGTACTCCCAGGGGAGGGGGGATGAGCAGTTCTTC. Its translation: CASNPTYSQGRGDEQFF.

This clonotype was counted between two and nine times. This sequence joins TRBV6-6 and TRBJ2-7; D gene uncertain. V was trimmed by 5 bases and J by 0 bases, leaving 8 bases between them. CDR1 is MNHNY, CDR2 SVGAGI, per germline (reference sequence). The CDR3 is 13 amino acids. Written as DNA, the CDR3 is TGTGCCAGCAGTCTCCACCGCTCCTACGAGCAGTACTTC. The encoded protein is CASSLHRSYEQYF.

The J gene is TRBJ2-1, the V gene TRBV7-9, with D perhaps TRBD2 (6 bases). This CDR3 comprises 16 residues. Trimming took off 4 bases at V and 7 bases at J, with 20 bases between the two ends. The germline V gene encodes CDR1 SEHNR and CDR2 FQNEAQ (reference sequence). CDR3 residues: CASSSRLVVFYNEQFF. CDR3 DNA sequence: TGTGCCAGCAGCTCCAGACTAGTAGTTTTCTATAATGAGCAGTTCTTC.

This sequence joins TRBV30 and TRBJ1-2; D is ambiguous. CDR1 is GTSNPN, CDR2 SVGIG, per germline (reference sequence). Trimming removed 2 bases at V and 8 bases at J, with 15 bases between. This CDR3 is 13 amino acids long. The CDR3 DNA follows: TGTGCCTGGAGTCCAGGCTATTCGTCGGGCTACACCTTC. Translation gives CAWSPGYSSGYTF.

The chain uses TRBV28 and TRBJ2-4; tentatively, D is TRBD1 (5 bases). This CDR3 contains 11 residues. The V gene's germline CDR1 is MDHEN and CDR2 SYDVKM. With 5 bases removed from V and 8 bases from J, the gap between germline ends came to 7 bases. The CDR3 region has the DNA TGTGCCAGCAGTCAGGGATACATTCAGTACTTC. Its translation is CASSQGYIQYF.

This chain uses TRBV29-1 with TRBJ2-3; D is unclear. Germline V CDR1 and CDR2: SQVTM, ANQGSEA. The CDR3 covers 12 residues. Trimming removed 5 bases at V and 3 bases at J, with 9 bases between. The CDR3 region is CSVHSQTDTQYF. The CDR3 DNA is TGCAGCGTTCACTCCCAAACAGATACGCAGTATTTT.

As for this clonotype: The junction does not match germline at one end; this may be a read error. The chain is built from TRBV28 and TRBJ2-7; 8 bases agree with TRBD1. Per the germline V gene, CDR1 is MDHEN and CDR2 is SYDVKM. The CDR3 consists of 14 residues. CDR3 protein: CACSSPTGAYEQYF. Written as DNA, the CDR3 is TGTGCCTGCAGTTCCCCGACAGGGGCATACGAGCAGTACTTC.

This clonotype was observed a handful of times. V usage is TRBV7-9 and J usage is TRBJ2-7; tentatively, D is TRBD1 or TRBD2 (5 bases each). Germline V gene data show CDR1 as SEHNR and CDR2 as FQNEAQ (reference sequence). The CDR3 has 13 amino acids. V gave up 3 bases and J gave up 3 bases, with 9 bases separating them. The chain's CDR3 is CASSLGRFYEQYF. The CDR3 bases are TGTGCCAGCAGCTTGGGACGGTTCTACGAGCAGTACTTC.

V gene TRBV6-5 combines with J gene TRBJ2-1; D is perhaps TRBD2 (5 bases). This CDR3 region has 15 residues. Germline V gives CDR1 MNHEY, CDR2 SVGAGI. The V and J ends lost 2 bases and 8 bases respectively, with 16 bases between them. CDR3 residues: CASSYTRRRYYEQFF. The CDR3 DNA reads TGTGCCAGCAGTTACACTAGAAGGAGATACTATGAGCAGTTCTTC.

This clonotype was seen repeatedly, ten times or more. This sequence joins TRBV11-1 and TRBJ2-5; 14 bases are a match to TRBD2. CDR1 SGHAT and CDR2 FQDESV come from the germline V gene (reference sequence). The CDR3 totals 17 residues. Losses at the gene ends were 5 bases for V and 1 base for J; bases not matched to a gene: 6. The CDR3 sequence: CASSAGTSGSLQETQYF. CDR3 DNA: TGTGCCAGCAGCGCCGGGACTAGCGGGAGTCTCCAAGAGACCCAGTACTTC.

In the case of this clonotype: One base away lies a much larger clone, so this may be a sequencing read error. CDR3 in amino acids: CASGFGGRSDTQYF. Written as DNA, the CDR3 is TGTGCCAGCGGTTTCGGGGGGCGCTCAGATACGCAGTATTTT. The chain has TRBV12-3 or TRBV12-4 and TRBJ2-3; possibly TRBD2 for D (7 bases). CDR3 size: 14 residues.

For this clonotype: A much more abundant neighbour one base away suggests this may be a read error. The chain is built from TRBV5-6 and TRBJ1-5; unclear D gene. Per the germline V gene, CDR1 is SGHDT and CDR2 is YYEEEE. The CDR3 contains 13 residues. CDR3 loop: CTSSLGRDQPQHF. Written as DNA, the CDR3 is TGTACCAGCAGCTTGGGGAGGGATCAGCCCCAGCATTTT.

V and J are TRBV5-6 and TRBJ1-1; D unclear. The CDR3 has 17 amino acids. V was trimmed by 6 bases and J by 2 bases, leaving 23 bases between them. CDR1 and CDR2 from the germline V gene are SGHDT and YYEEEE. CDR3: CASTSLRRIGLNTEAFF. CDR3 nucleotides: TGTGCCAGCACCTCTTTGAGGCGGATAGGACTTAACACTGAAGCTTTCTTT.

This clonotype was observed many times. This chain joins TRBV4-1 and TRBJ2-1; TRBD2 matches at 14 bases. The CDR3 extends over 16 amino acids. J was trimmed by 7 bases and V by 4 bases; bases with no gene match: 6. CDR1 and CDR2 from the germline V gene are MGHRA and YSYEKL. CDR3 in DNA: TGCGCCAGCAGCCCGCGGACTAGCGGGAGGAATAATGAGCAGTTCTTC. Residues: CASSPRTSGRNNEQFF.